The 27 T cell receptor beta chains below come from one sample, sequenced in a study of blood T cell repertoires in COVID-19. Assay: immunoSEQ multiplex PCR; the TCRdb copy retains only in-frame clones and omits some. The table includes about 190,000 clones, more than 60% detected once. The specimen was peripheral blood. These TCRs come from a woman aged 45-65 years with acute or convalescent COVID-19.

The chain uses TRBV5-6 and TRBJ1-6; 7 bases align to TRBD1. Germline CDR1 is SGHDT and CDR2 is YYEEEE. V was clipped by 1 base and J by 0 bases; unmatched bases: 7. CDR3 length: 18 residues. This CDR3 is CASSLIGGGSSYNSPLHF. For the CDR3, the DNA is TGTGCCAGCAGCTTGATAGGGGGCGGAAGCTCCTATAATTCACCCCTCCACTTT.

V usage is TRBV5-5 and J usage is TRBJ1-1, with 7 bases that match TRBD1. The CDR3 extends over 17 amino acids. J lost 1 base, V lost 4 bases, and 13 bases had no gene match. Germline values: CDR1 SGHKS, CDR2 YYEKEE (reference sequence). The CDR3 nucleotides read TGTGCCAGCAGCCCACCTCGCTACGGGACAGCGAACACTGAAGCTTTCTTT. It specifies CASSPPRYGTANTEAFF. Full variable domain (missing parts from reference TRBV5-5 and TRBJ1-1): DAGVTQSPTHLIKTRGQQVTLRCSPISGHKSVSWYQQVLGQGPQFIFQYYEKEERGRGNFPDRFSARQFPNYSSELNVNALLLGDSALYLCASSPPRYGTANTEAFFGQGTRLTVV.

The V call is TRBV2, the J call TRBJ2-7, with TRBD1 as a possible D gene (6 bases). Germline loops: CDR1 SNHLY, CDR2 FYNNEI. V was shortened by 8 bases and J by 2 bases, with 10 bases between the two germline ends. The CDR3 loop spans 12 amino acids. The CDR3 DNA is TGTGCCAGCCGGACAGAACCCTACGAGCAGTACTTC. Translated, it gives CASRTEPYEQYF. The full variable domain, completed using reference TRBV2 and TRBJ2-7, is EPEVTQTPSHQVTQMGQEVILRCVPISNHLYFYWYRQILGQKVEFLVSFYNNEISEKSEIFDDQFSVERPDGSNFTLKIRSTKLEDSAMYFCASRTEPYEQYFGPGTRLTVT.

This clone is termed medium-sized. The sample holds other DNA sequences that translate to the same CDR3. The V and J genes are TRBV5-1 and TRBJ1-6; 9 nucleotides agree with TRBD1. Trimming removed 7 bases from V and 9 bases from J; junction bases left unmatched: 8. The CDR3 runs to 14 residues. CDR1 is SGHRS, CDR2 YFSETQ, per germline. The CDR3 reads CASSDGTGSSPLHF. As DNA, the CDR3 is TGCGCCAGCTCCGACGGGACAGGGTCTTCACCCCTCCACTTT.

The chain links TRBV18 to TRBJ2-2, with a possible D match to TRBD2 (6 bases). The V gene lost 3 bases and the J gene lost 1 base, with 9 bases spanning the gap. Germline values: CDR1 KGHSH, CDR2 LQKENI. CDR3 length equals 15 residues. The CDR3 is CASSPYSGNTGELFF. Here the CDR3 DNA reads TGTGCCAGCTCACCCTATAGCGGGAACACCGGGGAGCTGTTTTTT.

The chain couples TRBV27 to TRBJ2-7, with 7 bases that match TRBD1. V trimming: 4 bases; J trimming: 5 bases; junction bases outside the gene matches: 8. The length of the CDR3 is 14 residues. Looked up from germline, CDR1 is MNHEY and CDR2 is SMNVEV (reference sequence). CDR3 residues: CASSSRDRAHEQYF. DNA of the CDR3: TGTGCCAGCAGTTCTCGGGACAGAGCCCACGAGCAGTACTTC.

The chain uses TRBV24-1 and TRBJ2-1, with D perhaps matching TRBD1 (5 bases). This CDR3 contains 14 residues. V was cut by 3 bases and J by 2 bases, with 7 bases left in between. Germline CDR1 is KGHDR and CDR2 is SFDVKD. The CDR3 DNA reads TGTGCCACCAGTGATGGGGCGCCCTACAATGAGCAGTTCTTC. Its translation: CATSDGAPYNEQFF.

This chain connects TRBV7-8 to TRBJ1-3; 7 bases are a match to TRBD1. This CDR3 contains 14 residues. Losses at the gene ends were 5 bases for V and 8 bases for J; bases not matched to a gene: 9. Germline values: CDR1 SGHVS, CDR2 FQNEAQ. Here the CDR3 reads CASSPYRGRDTIYF. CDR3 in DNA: TGTGCCAGCAGCCCATACAGGGGAAGGGACACCATATATTTT.

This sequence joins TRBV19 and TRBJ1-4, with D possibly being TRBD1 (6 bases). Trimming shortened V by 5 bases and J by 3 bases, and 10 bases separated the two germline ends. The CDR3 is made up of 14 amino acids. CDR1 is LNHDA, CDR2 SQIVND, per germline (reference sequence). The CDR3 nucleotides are TGTGCCAGTAGTTCGGACAGATCTAATGAAAAACTGTTTTTT. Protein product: CASSSDRSNEKLFF. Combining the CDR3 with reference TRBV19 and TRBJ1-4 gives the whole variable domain DGGITQSPKYLFRKEGQNVTLSCEQNLNHDAMYWYRQDPGQGLRLIYYSQIVNDFQKGDIAEGYSVSREKKESFPLTVTSAQKNPTAFYLCASSSDRSNEKLFFGSGTQLSVL.

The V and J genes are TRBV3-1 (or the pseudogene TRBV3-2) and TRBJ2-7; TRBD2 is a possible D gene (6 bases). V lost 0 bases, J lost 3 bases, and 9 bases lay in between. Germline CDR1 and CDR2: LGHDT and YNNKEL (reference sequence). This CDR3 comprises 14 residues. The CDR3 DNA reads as TGTGCCAGCAGCCAAGATGTGACTAGCTACGAGCAGTACTTC. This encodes CASSQDVTSYEQYF.

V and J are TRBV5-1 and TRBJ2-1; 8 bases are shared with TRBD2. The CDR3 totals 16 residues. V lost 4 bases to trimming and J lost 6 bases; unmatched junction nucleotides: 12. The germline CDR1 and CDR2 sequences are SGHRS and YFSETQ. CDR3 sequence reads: CASSPPSGSYVNEQFF. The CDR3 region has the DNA TGCGCCAGCAGCCCCCCCAGCGGGAGCTATGTCAATGAGCAGTTCTTC.

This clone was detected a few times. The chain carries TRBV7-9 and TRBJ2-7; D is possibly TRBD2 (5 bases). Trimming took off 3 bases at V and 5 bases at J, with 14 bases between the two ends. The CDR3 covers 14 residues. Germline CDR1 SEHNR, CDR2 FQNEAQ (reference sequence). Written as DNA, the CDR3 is TGTGCCAGCAGCTTTGAGGGATTCCTCCACGAGCAGTACTTC. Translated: CASSFEGFLHEQYF.

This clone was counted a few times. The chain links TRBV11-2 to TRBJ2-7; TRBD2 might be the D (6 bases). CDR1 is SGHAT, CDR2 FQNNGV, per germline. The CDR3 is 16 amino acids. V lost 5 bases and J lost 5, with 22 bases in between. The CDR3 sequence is CASSVRLVPSFNEQYF. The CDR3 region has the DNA TGTGCCAGCAGCGTGAGACTAGTGCCATCATTCAACGAGCAGTACTTC.

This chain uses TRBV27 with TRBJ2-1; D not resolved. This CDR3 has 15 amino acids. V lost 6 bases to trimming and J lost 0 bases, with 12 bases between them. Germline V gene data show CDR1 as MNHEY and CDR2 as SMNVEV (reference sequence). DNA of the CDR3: TGTGCCAGCAGCGCCCTCCCGAGCTCCTACAATGAGCAGTTCTTC. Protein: CASSALPSSYNEQFF.

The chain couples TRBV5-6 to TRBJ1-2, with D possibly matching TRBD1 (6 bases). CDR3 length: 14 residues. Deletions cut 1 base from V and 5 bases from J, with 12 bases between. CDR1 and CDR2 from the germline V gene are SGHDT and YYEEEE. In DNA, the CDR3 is TGTGCCAGCAGCTTGACCGGGACATGGTATGGCTACACCTTC. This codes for CASSLTGTWYGYTF.

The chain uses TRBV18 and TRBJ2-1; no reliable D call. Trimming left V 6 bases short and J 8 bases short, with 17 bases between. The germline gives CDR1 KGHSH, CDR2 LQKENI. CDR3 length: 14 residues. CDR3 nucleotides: TGTGCCAGCTCTCAAAACCGCAAGTCGGATGAGCAGTTCTTC. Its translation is CASSQNRKSDEQFF.

Here the CDR3 reads CASSLGGRGMNEQFF. The CDR3, as DNA: TGTGCCAGCAGTTTGGGCGGGAGGGGTATGAATGAGCAGTTCTTC. The chain is built from TRBV28 and TRBJ2-1; 9 bases fit TRBD2. The CDR3 runs 15 residues. CDR1 and CDR2 (germline): MDHEN, SYDVKM. V was pared by 3 bases and J by 7 bases, with 7 bases of the junction left unmatched.

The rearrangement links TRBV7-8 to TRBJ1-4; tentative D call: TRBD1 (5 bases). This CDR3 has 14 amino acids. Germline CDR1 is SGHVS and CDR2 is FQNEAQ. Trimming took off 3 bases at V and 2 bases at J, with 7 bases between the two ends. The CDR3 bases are TGTGCCAGCAGCTTGGGACTGACTAATGAAAAACTGTTTTTT. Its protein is CASSLGLTNEKLFF.

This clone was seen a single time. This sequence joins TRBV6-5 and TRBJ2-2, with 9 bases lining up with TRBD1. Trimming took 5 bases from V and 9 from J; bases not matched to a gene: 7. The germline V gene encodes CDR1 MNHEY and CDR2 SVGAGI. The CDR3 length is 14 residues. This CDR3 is CASSPRDRVRELFF. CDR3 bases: TGTGCCAGCAGTCCTCGGGACAGGGTAAGGGAGCTGTTTTTT.

CDR3 residues: CASRGQLREKLFF. The DNA of the CDR3 is TGTGCCAGCAGGGGACAGCTGCGGGAAAAACTGTTTTTT. The V call is TRBV11-2, the J call TRBJ1-4, with 7 bases fitting TRBD1. The CDR3 loop spans 13 amino acids. Unmatched junction bases numbered 6, after V lost 6 bases and J lost 8 bases. Germline CDR1 is SGHAT and CDR2 is FQNNGV.

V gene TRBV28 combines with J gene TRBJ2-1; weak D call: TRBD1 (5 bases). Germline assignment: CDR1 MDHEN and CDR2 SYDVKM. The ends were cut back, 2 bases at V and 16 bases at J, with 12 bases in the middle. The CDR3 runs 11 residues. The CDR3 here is CASSLNGHPFF. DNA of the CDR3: TGTGCCAGCAGTTTAAACGGACATCCCTTCTTC.

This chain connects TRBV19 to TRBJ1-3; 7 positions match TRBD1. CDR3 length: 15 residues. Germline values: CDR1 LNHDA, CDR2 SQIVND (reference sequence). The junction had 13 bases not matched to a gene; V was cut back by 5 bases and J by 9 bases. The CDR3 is CASSSSQTGKITIYF. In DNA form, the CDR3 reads TGTGCCAGTAGTTCCTCGCAGACAGGGAAGATCACCATATATTTT.

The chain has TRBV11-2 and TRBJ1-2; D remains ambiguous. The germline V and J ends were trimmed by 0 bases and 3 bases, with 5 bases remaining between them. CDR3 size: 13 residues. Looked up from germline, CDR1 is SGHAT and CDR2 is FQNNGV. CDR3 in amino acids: CASSLEGYYGYTF. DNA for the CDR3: TGTGCCAGCAGCTTAGAGGGCTACTATGGCTACACCTTC.

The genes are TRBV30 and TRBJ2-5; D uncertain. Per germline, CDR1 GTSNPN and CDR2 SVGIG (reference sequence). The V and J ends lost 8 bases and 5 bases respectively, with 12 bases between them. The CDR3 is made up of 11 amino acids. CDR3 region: CAHHVGETQYF. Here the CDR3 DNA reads TGTGCCCACCACGTCGGGGAGACCCAGTACTTC.

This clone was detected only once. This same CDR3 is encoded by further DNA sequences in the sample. This chain's CDR3 is CASRPSGGGTDTQYF. In DNA form, the CDR3 reads TGTGCCAGCCGCCCTAGCGGGGGTGGCACAGATACGCAGTATTTT. The chain joins TRBV6-5 to TRBJ2-3; 10 bases line up with TRBD2. The CDR3 contains 15 residues. Germline-derived CDR1 and CDR2 are MNHEY and SVGAGI. V lost 8 bases, J lost 1 base, and 6 bases stayed unmatched.

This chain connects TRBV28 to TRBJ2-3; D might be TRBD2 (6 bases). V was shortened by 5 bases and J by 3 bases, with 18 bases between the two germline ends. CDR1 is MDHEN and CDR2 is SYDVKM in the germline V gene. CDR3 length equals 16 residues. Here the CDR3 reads CASSLGPLGGTDTQYF. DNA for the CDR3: TGTGCCAGCAGTCTCGGACCGTTGGGGGGAACAGATACGCAGTATTTT.

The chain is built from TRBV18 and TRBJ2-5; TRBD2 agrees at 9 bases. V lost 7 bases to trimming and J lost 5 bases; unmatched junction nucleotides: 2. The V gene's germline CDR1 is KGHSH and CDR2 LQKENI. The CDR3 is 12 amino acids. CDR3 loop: CASCTSGETQYF. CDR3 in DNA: TGTGCCAGCTGCACTAGCGGGGAGACCCAGTACTTC.